This T cell receptor beta chain was sequenced during a study of blood T cells in healthy people across ages. A second PCR of 7 to 11 cycles used a sample-barcoded 5' primer and a J-beta primer mix. Each of the cDNA molecules was tagged by a template-switch adaptor with 12 random nucleotides. TCRdb re-derived calls from the 5' RACE reads in MiXCR, one entry per CDR3 protein. Of some 1.4 million distinct CDR3 sequences listed, 40% to 50% are singletons. The individuals who served as donors were healthy Caucasians living in Russia, aged roughly 6 to 90. Peripheral blood, approximately 10 milliliters per donor, was collected. Regarding the study as a whole: Strongly correlated with naive T cell percentage was TCR beta diversity.

This CDR3 contains 16 residues. The germline gives CDR1 MGHRA, CDR2 YSYEKL. The V gene end was trimmed by 0 bases and the J gene end by 13 bases; junction bases not matched to a gene: 15. Details on this clonotype: Its specificity is unknown.

This clonotype originated in a woman aged 18-29 years in good health. The chain couples TRBV4-1 to TRBJ2-4; 7 bases map to TRBD1. The specimen was blood. The CDR3 is CASSQERGGSYNEQYF. DNA for the CDR3: TGCGCCAGCAGCCAAGAAAGAGGGGGCTCCTACAATGAGCAGTACTTC.